These 25 T cell receptor beta chains share one sample of origin, sequenced in a study of T cells in localized non-small cell lung cancer. The protocol was immunoSEQ multiplex PCR, while the TCRdb copy is restricted to in-frame clones and leaves out a portion. The data contain 5,000 to 6,500 clones, roughly 30% of them seen just once; the ten biggest clones take up around 5.1%. The sequencing here drew on lung tumor tissue, taken before any cancer treatment. The receptor set was obtained from a female donor over 55 with stage I lung adenocarcinoma.

This clone is a singleton in its sample. The genes are TRBV19 and TRBJ2-3; a possible D gene is TRBD2 (5 bases). CDR3 size: 12 residues. Trimming removed 8 bases from V and 5 bases from J, with 11 bases in between. Per germline, CDR1 LNHDA and CDR2 SQIVND (reference sequence). This chain's CDR3 is CASAPSGDTQYF. The CDR3 DNA reads as TGTGCCAGTGCCCCCAGCGGAGATACGCAGTATTTT.

The V and J genes are TRBV6-8 and TRBJ2-3; tentative D call: TRBD2 (5 bases). The CDR3 runs 15 residues. With 6 bases removed from V and 6 bases from J, the gap between germline ends came to 19 bases. Looked up from germline, CDR1 is MNHGY and CDR2 is SAAAGT. The CDR3: CASSPRGNPQDTQYF. The CDR3 DNA reads TGTGCCAGCAGCCCGAGAGGGAATCCGCAGGATACGCAGTATTTT.

This clone is termed medium-sized. The rearrangement joins TRBV11-3 to TRBJ1-2; the D gene is possibly TRBD1 (5 bases). Germline V gene lookup returns CDR1 SGHNT and CDR2 YENEEA. CDR3 length: 14 amino acids. Trimming shortened V by 2 bases and J by 4 bases, and 11 bases separated the two germline ends. This CDR3 is CASSLNQGFYGYTF. The CDR3 bases are TGTGCCAGCAGCTTAAATCAGGGATTCTATGGCTACACCTTC. The entire variable domain, with the rest obtained from reference TRBV11-3 and TRBJ1-2, is as follows: EAGVVQSPRYKIIEKKQPVAFWCNPISGHNTLYWYLQNLGQGPELLIRYENEEAVDDSQLPKDRFSAERLKGVDSTLKIQPAELGDSAVYLCASSLNQGFYGYTFGSGTRLTVV.

This chain links TRBV7-6 with TRBJ2-7; 7 nucleotides match TRBD1. The V and J ends lost 5 bases and 0 bases, in that order; junction bases with no gene match: 10. This CDR3 comprises 16 residues. Germline V lookup: CDR1 SGHVS, CDR2 FNYEAQ. The CDR3 here is CASSPRDRHYSYEQYF. The CDR3 region has the DNA TGTGCCAGCAGCCCCAGGGACAGACACTACTCCTACGAGCAGTACTTC.

This chain joins TRBV11-3 and TRBJ1-1; D remains unclear. This CDR3 has 15 residues. The V end lost 4 bases, the J end lost 2 bases, and 14 bases lay between the germline ends. Germline V gene data show CDR1 as SGHNT and CDR2 as YENEEA. The CDR3 DNA sequence: TGTGCCAGCAGCTGGCGTCGGGCGGGTAACACTGAAGCTTTCTTT. Amino acid sequence: CASSWRRAGNTEAFF.

The chain is built from TRBV9 and TRBJ2-2, with a tentative D call TRBD2 (5 bases). CDR3 length equals 13 residues. V was pared by 5 bases and J by 8 bases, with 13 bases between. Germline values: CDR1 SGDLS, CDR2 YYNGEE. The CDR3 DNA sequence: TGTGCCAGCAGTGTAACGGACTTTGGGGAGCTGTTTTTT. The encoded protein is CASSVTDFGELFF.

The chain couples TRBV19 to TRBJ1-6, with D unresolved. Germline CDR1 is LNHDA and CDR2 is SQIVND (reference sequence). CDR3 length equals 13 residues. Trimming took 4 bases from V and 8 from J, leaving 9 bases between them. The CDR3 nucleotides read TGTGCCAGTAGTACAACACGGGATTCACCCCTCCACTTT. Translated, it gives CASSTTRDSPLHF.

Only a few counts were recorded for this clone. The gene calls are TRBV6-7 and TRBJ2-3, with D perhaps matching TRBD2 (6 bases). TRBV6-7 is labeled an ORF, and its function is uncertain. V gave up 10 bases and J gave up 4 bases, with 9 bases separating them. The CDR3 runs 11 residues. As DNA, the CDR3 is TGTGCCACCGGGAGTGCAGATACGCAGTATTTT. It specifies CATGSADTQYF.

This clone was recorded once. J is TRBJ2-4 and V is TRBV12-2; the table gives TRBD1 as D, unverified against the DNA. TRBV12-2 is deemed a pseudogene. The CDR3 totals 19 residues. The CDR3 is CASRLVLGGQGRAKNIQYF. CDR3 nucleotides: TGTGCAAGTCGCTTAGTGCTAGGAGGACAGGGACGTGCCAAAAACATTCAGTACTTC.

This chain joins TRBV9 and TRBJ2-7, with 11 bases identical to TRBD1. CDR3 length equals 14 residues. Germline CDR1 reads SGDLS; CDR2 reads YYNGEE. The junction had 9 bases not matched to a gene; V was cut back by 7 bases and J by 6 bases. The CDR3 nucleotides are TGTGCCAGCGGGCGGACAGGGGGCGCGGGCGAGCAGTACTTC. It translates to CASGRTGGAGEQYF.

This clone was counted a few times. The V gene is TRBV11-3, the J gene TRBJ2-2, with D perhaps TRBD2 (5 bases). V lost 3 bases, J lost 2 bases, and 10 bases lay in between. This CDR3 comprises 15 residues. Germline-derived CDR1 and CDR2 are SGHNT and YENEEA. CDR3 nucleotide sequence: TGTGCCAGCAGCTTCGGGGTGGTTAACACCGGGGAGCTGTTTTTT. Encoded protein: CASSFGVVNTGELFF.

The chain recombines TRBV11-3 with TRBJ1-1, with a weak D call TRBD1 (5 bases). Per germline, CDR1 SGHNT and CDR2 YENEEA. Between the trimmed V and J ends, which lost 3 bases and 1 base, there was a span of 9 bases. The CDR3 consists of 14 residues. As DNA, the CDR3 is TGTGCCAGCAGCTTGGTGGGGGGGAACACTGAAGCTTTCTTT. It specifies CASSLVGGNTEAFF.

By share, this clone counts as medium-sized. The genes are TRBV6-8 and TRBJ1-2, with TRBD1 matching over 9 bases. The trim removed 3 bases at V and 3 bases at J, leaving 5 bases unmatched. Germline V gives CDR1 MNHGY, CDR2 SAAAGT. The CDR3 has 15 amino acids. CDR3 in amino acids: CASSYRQGVDYGYTF. The CDR3 region has the DNA TGTGCCAGCAGTTATAGACAGGGGGTGGACTATGGCTACACCTTC.

The CDR3: CASSYQGLGEAFF. CDR3 coding DNA: TGTGCCAGTAGTTACCAGGGTCTTGGCGAAGCTTTCTTT. The chain has TRBV19 and TRBJ1-1; tentative D call: TRBD1 (5 bases). Germline loops: CDR1 LNHDA, CDR2 SQIVND (reference sequence). Trimming stripped 5 bases from V and 8 bases from J, with 15 bases between. CDR3 size: 13 residues.

The chain joins TRBV19 to TRBJ1-1; unclear D gene. The CDR3 length is 13 residues. With 1 base removed from V and 1 base from J, the gap between germline ends came to 4 bases. Per the germline V gene, CDR1 is LNHDA and CDR2 is SQIVND (reference sequence). CDR3 amino acids: CASSIGQNTEAFF. The CDR3 DNA is TGTGCCAGTAGTATAGGCCAGAACACTGAAGCTTTCTTT.

This clone was seen more than once but under ten times. The chain combines TRBV11-3 with TRBJ2-3; 11 bases agree with TRBD2. J gave up 5 bases and V 4 bases, and 11 bases lay outside the gene matches. CDR3 length: 17 amino acids. Germline loops: CDR1 SGHNT, CDR2 YENEEA. CDR3 loop: CASSSTTSGRAGDTQYF. In nucleotides, the CDR3 is TGTGCCAGCAGCTCGACTACTAGCGGGAGAGCTGGAGATACGCAGTATTTT.

This clone was recorded a few times. The rearrangement joins TRBV2 to TRBJ2-3; TRBD2 matches 9 bases. The CDR3 runs 15 residues. In germline, CDR1 is SNHLY, CDR2 FYNNEI. Germline trimming cut 5 bases from V and 1 base from J; bases unmatched to any gene: 4. Here the CDR3 DNA reads TGTGCCAGCAGTCGGACTAGCGCCCGCACAGATACGCAGTATTTT. Translation gives CASSRTSARTDTQYF.

The chain uses TRBV29-1 and TRBJ1-3, with 9 positions matching TRBD1. V was clipped by 6 bases and J by 0 bases; unmatched bases: 6. Looked up from germline, CDR1 is SQVTM and CDR2 is ANQGSEA. The CDR3 sequence is 15 residues long. The CDR3 nucleotides are TGCAGCGTGGCGACAGGGGGAACCTCTGGAAACACCATATATTTT. Protein sequence: CSVATGGTSGNTIYF.

This clone was observed a few times. This chain links TRBV6-8 with TRBJ2-1; D possibly uses TRBD1 or TRBD2 (5 bases each). This CDR3 has 16 residues. V was trimmed by 2 bases and J by 10 bases, leaving 21 bases between them. In germline, CDR1 is MNHGY, CDR2 SAAAGT. The CDR3 bases are TGTGCCAGCAGTTACGCCCTAGCCGGGGCCTCGAACGAGCAGTTCTTC. This gives the protein CASSYALAGASNEQFF.

The genes are TRBV11-3 and TRBJ1-2; no clear D. Trimming shortened V by 0 bases and J by 1 base, and 6 bases separated the two germline ends. The CDR3 is 14 residues long. Germline CDR1 SGHNT, CDR2 YENEEA. The CDR3 DNA follows: TGTGCCAGCAGCTTAGATCGGAATAACTATGGCTACACCTTC. Translated, it gives CASSLDRNNYGYTF.

This rearrangement joins TRBV11-3 to TRBJ1-4; tentatively, D is TRBD1 (5 bases). From germline, CDR1 is SGHNT and CDR2 YENEEA. This CDR3 is 15 amino acids long. V was shortened by 0 bases and J by 4 bases, with 9 bases between the two germline ends. The DNA of the CDR3 is TGTGCCAGCAGCTTAGAAGTGGGGGGTAATGAAAAACTGTTTTTT. Its translation is CASSLEVGGNEKLFF.

The chain links TRBV11-3 to TRBJ2-5, with unresolved D. The CDR3 has 15 residues. Germline loops: CDR1 SGHNT, CDR2 YENEEA. With 5 bases removed from V and 0 bases from J, the gap between germline ends came to 13 bases. The CDR3 is CASSLSLGHQETQYF. The DNA of the CDR3 is TGTGCCAGCAGCCTTTCCCTAGGGCACCAAGAGACCCAGTACTTC.

This clone was picked up a small number of times. The chain is built from TRBV6-8 and TRBJ2-7; TRBD1 aligns across 7 bases. The CDR3 is made up of 15 amino acids. Germline CDR1 MNHGY, CDR2 SAAAGT. J lost 3 bases, V lost 6 bases, and 11 bases had no gene match. CDR3 DNA: TGTGCCAGCAGCCGGGACAGCCCCCCCGGCTACGAGCAGTACTTC. Translated: CASSRDSPPGYEQYF.

There are a few counts of this clone. V usage is TRBV11-3 and J usage is TRBJ2-2; 13 bases align to TRBD2. After removal of 1 base from V and 4 bases from J, the junction contained 3 bases not matched to a gene. The CDR3 runs to 17 residues. The germline CDR1 and CDR2 sequences are SGHNT and YENEEA. The CDR3 here is CASSLVGTSGATGELFF. The CDR3 DNA is TGTGCCAGCAGCTTAGTTGGGACTAGCGGGGCCACCGGGGAGCTGTTTTTT.

This clone was detected a few times. At one of its ends the junction is not consistent with the germline gene, which may arise from a read error. The CDR3 region is CASSEILRGFLGQPQHF. CDR3 in DNA: TGTGCCAGCAGTGAGATCCTACGGGGGTTCTTGGGTCAGCCCCAGCATTTT. This chain uses TRBV10-3 with TRBJ1-5, with a weak D call TRBD1 (5 bases). CDR3 length: 17 residues. The germline CDR1 and CDR2 sequences are ENHRY and SYGVKD.